Detailed here is one TCR beta chain. Its antigen target is currently unknown. The record has no base qualities; no much larger clone is one base away. V is reduced by 5 bases and J by 4 bases, leaving a spacing of 19 bases between them. The CDR3 runs 15 residues from the cysteine to the phenylalanine. The DNA shown is the 45-base CDR3, in frame from base 1. Based on the germline V gene (reference sequence), the CDR1 and CDR2 sequences are SGHNT and YYREEE. Donors were healthy HIV-negative adults with no recently reported acute infections or vaccinations. Only Caucasian adults living in Nashville, Tennessee, USA were represented among the donors. CD4+ T cells were enriched through magnetic negative selection, after which naive cells were positively selected on CD45RA and the remaining negative fraction served as the memory subset. After blood collection by leukapheresis, PBMCs were isolated using Ficoll-Histopaque density gradient centrifugation and then cryopreserved in the vapor phase of liquid nitrogen. Purity and quantity of every magnetically sorted T cell population were checked by analytical flow cytometry. Genomic DNA was isolated from each sorted fraction and quantified by UV absorbance on a Nanodrop 2000c.

TCR CDR3 regions were amplified from genomic DNA by multiplex PCR using the deep immunoSEQ assay. Extracted genomic DNA from each cell subset was distributed evenly across all wells of several immunoSEQ 96-well plates, and each plate was treated as a replicate. Each replicate PCR for sorted subsets received about 180 ng genomic DNA, equal to about 30,000 T cell genomes. Purified libraries were quantified with a Qubit 3.0 fluorometer, sized on a Bioanalyzer 2100, and re-quantified with the KAPA Library Quantification kit. Every immunoSEQ 96-well plate was sequenced on a separate single-read 150-cycle Illumina NextSeq 550 flow cell. Processing in the source paper ran as follows. Because the immunoSEQ output included only junctional sequences and no quality scores, the filtering could not be the same as the filtering used for full-length reads. Sequences were annotated with PyIR, a Python wrapper for IgBLAST v1.9, using IMGT germline references to assign V/J genes and CDR3. Reads with weak V/J assignments (E-value above 1e-6), missing CDR3, stop codons, out-of-frame junctions, or ambiguous translated residues were removed. A V3J clonotype was defined by an identical inferred V gene, J gene, and CDR3 amino acid sequence. Percentage overlap between repertoires was calculated by dividing the number of shared unique clonotypes by the size of the smaller repertoire. Richness of each repertoire was evaluated using RTK rarefaction, the Chao1 estimator, and Recon v2.1 estimates of unobserved clonotypes. For all TCRbeta clonotypes obtained by the gDNA method from a handful of donors, generation probabilities were computed with OLGA. TCRdb's version of the immuneACCESS table is confined to in-frame rearrangements and falls short of the full clone set. An unresolved V gene accounts for under half of the shortfall where checked; the remainder is of unknown origin. V, J and clone size reflect that table, while D and trimming were determined from the DNA. For this sample there are 2 million to 3 million clones; 93% appear just once. The top ten constitute 0.36% of the sample.

This entry belongs to a study of shared clonotypes between healthy human individuals (dated by TCRdb to the early 2020s). For the wider study: A few men and two women, aged 18 to 49 years, made up the cohort. For each donor, CD4 naive and CD4 memory were each given three plates, CD8 naive was given two plates, and CD8 memory was given one plate. Each donor's leukapheresis produced roughly between about 0.8 and 10 billion PBMCs. The study deeply sequenced blood TCR repertoires of five healthy adults to estimate repertoire size and the extent of clonotype sharing between individuals. Libraries were prepared and TCR repertoires were sequenced by different laboratories using diverse techniques, in order to increase sequencing depth and limit assay-specific biases. The research as a whole found: Incomplete sequencing was indicated by rarefaction of sorted-subset datasets, despite the large sequencing depth. Across a few donors, approximately 4.6% of naive CD4, approximately 4% of naive CD8, about 2.3% of memory CD4, and 0.4% of memory CD8 clonotypes were shared. Naive subsets generally had larger estimated clonotype richness than memory subsets did. The small number of donors limited the genetic and exposure-history diversity represented. Clonotypes shared by all four sorted-subset donors showed higher generation probabilities than non-shared clonotypes. Sampling was restricted to blood, and TCR repertoires in tissues likely differ from the TCR repertoires found in blood. Pairwise subsampling led to the expectation that sequencing depth would affect the degree of clonotype sharing among donors.

Sequenced input: naive CD4+ T cells from PBMCs. What the cell subset or site label conveys for this sample: CD45RA+ positively selected. The source of this sequence is a man between 18 and 29 years old in good health. Some clones in this sample may be carry-over from other donors' samples. The rearranged chain carries TRBV5-4 and TRBJ2-7; TRBD2 is a weak D gene call, 5 bases matching. The nucleotides are TGTGCCAGCAGGTACGACGGGATGGGTGATTACGAGCAGTACTTC. Protein translation: CASRYDGMGDYEQYF.